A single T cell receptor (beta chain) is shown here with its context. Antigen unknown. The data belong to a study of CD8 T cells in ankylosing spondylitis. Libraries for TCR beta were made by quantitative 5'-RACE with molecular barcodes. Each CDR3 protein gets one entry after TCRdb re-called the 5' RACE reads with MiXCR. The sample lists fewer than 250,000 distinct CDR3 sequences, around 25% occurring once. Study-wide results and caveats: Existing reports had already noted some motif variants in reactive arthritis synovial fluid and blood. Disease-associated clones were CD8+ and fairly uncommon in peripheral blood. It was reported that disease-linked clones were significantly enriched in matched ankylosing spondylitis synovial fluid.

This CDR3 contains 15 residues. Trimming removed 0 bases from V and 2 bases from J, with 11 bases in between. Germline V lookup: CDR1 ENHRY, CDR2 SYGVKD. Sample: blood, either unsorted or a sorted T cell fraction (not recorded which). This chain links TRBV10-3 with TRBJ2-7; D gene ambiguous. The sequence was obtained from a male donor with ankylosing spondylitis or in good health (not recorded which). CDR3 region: CAISESAPNPYEQYF. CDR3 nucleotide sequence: TGTGCCATCAGTGAGTCGGCACCAAACCCCTACGAGCAGTACTTC.